This T cell receptor (beta chain) was observed in a study of regulatory and conventional T cells in RAG deficiency. The study, taken as a whole, reports: Patient subsets had shorter CDR3s; Omenn Treg-Tconv overlap exceeded 80%. RAG-deficient patients showed markedly lower Shannon entropy and higher Simpson indices than control T-cell subsets.

Conventional CD4+ T cells were sorted from blood as CD25-low CD127-high cells. The germline V gene encodes CDR1 MDHEN and CDR2 SYDVKM. The V and J ends lost 2 bases and 0 bases respectively, with 8 bases between them. The CDR3 contains 15 residues. Method: immunoSEQ multiplex PCR; TCRdb's copy keeps in-frame clones and lacks some. This table has approximately 28,000 clones, over 90% appearing once. Comment on this clone: Its antigen remains unidentified.

These sequences were also reported in another study, on regulatory T cells. That paper notes: Amplification used 52 TRBV primers and 13 TRBJ primers. Skewed V and J usage and few unique V-J pairs marked patient repertoires, most in Tregs.

Material: CD25- CD4+ T cells sorted from blood. The genes are TRBV28 and TRBJ1-5; the D is unclear. The TCR originated in a human donor in good health. The CDR3 here is CASSLQMHSNQPQHF. The CDR3 DNA follows: TGTGCCAGCAGTTTACAGATGCATAGCAATCAGCCCCAGCATTTT.